Below, 28 T cell receptor beta chains from the same sample are listed, as sequenced in a study of shared clonotypes between healthy human individuals. The assay was immunoSEQ multiplex PCR, and TCRdb's table has in-frame clones only and misses some. The sample carries 2 million or so clones, around 95% recorded once. The sequenced sample was naive CD4+ T cells sorted from blood. Subset in this sample: CD45RA+ positively selected. These receptors were taken from a man aged 18 to 29 in good health.

This sequence joins TRBV29-1 and TRBJ1-2, with D possibly TRBD1 on 5 matching bases. Germline-derived CDR1 and CDR2 are SQVTM and ANQGSEA. Trimming shortened V by 7 bases and J by 0 bases, and 9 bases separated the two germline ends. The CDR3 sequence is 12 residues long. This chain's CDR3 is CSAGTTNYGYTF. CDR3 DNA: TGCAGCGCCGGGACGACTAACTATGGCTACACCTTC.

The rearrangement joins TRBV11-2 to TRBJ2-7; weak D call: TRBD2 (5 bases). CDR1 and CDR2 (germline): SGHAT, FQNNGV. V lost 0 bases to trimming and J lost 3 bases, with 12 bases between them. The CDR3 runs 15 residues. As DNA, the CDR3 is TGTGCCAGCAGCTTAGAAGGTAGCGCGCACTACGAGCAGTACTTC. This encodes CASSLEGSAHYEQYF.

The chain carries TRBV27 and TRBJ2-7, with D perhaps matching TRBD1 or TRBD2 (5 bases each). V was shortened by 5 bases and J by 6 bases, with 8 bases between the two germline ends. Germline assignment: CDR1 MNHEY and CDR2 SMNVEV (reference sequence). CDR3 length: 11 residues. Here the CDR3 DNA reads TGTGCCAGCAGTCTTGGGGGCGAGCAGTACTTC. Translating it yields CASSLGGEQYF.

V usage is TRBV15 and J usage is TRBJ1-2; 7 bases are a match to TRBD1. With V trimmed by 0 bases and J by 4 bases, 5 bases remained unmatched. The CDR3 extends over 15 amino acids. Germline V gene sequence: CDR1 LNHNV, CDR2 YYDKDF (reference sequence). The CDR3 DNA follows: TGTGCCACCAGCAGAGACGGGACAGTACCCTATGGCTACACCTTC. The encoded protein is CATSRDGTVPYGYTF.

V usage is TRBV6-5 and J usage is TRBJ1-6, with D unresolved. The V and J ends lost 2 bases and 4 bases respectively, with 6 bases between them. Germline V CDR1 and CDR2: MNHEY, SVGAGI. This CDR3 has 14 residues. The CDR3 DNA sequence: TGTGCCAGCAGTTACGCCCGTTATAATTCACCCCTCCACTTT. It codes for CASSYARYNSPLHF.

The chain links TRBV6-5 to TRBJ1-6; D is perhaps TRBD1 (6 bases). The germline V and J ends were trimmed by 5 bases and 8 bases, with 16 bases remaining between them. There are 15 residues in the CDR3. From germline, CDR1 is MNHEY and CDR2 SVGAGI. CDR3 in amino acids: CASSRLGGADSPLHF. In DNA form, the CDR3 reads TGTGCCAGCAGTCGTCTTGGGGGGGCCGATTCACCCCTCCACTTT.

The V call is TRBV27, the J call TRBJ1-2, with D possibly TRBD1 on 5 matching bases. V lost 1 base to trimming and J lost 2 bases, with 11 bases between them. Per germline, CDR1 MNHEY and CDR2 SMNVEV (reference sequence). The CDR3 is made up of 15 amino acids. In DNA form, the CDR3 reads TGTGCCAGCAGTTTATTCCCGGGGACCAACTATGGCTACACCTTC. It is translated as CASSLFPGTNYGYTF.

This chain connects TRBV5-4 to TRBJ1-2; a possible D gene is TRBD1 (5 bases). The ends were cut back, 0 bases at V and 5 bases at J, with 11 bases in the middle. The germline V gene encodes CDR1 SGHNT and CDR2 YYREEE (reference sequence). CDR3 length equals 14 residues. The chain's CDR3 is CASSLGPREYGYTF. CDR3 DNA: TGTGCCAGCAGCTTGGGCCCCAGGGAATATGGCTACACCTTC.

The CDR3 loop is CASSLGLPGGETQYF. The CDR3 DNA reads TGCGCCAGCAGCTTGGGACTGCCTGGAGGAGAGACCCAGTACTTC. J is TRBJ2-5 and V is TRBV5-1; D is possibly TRBD2 (5 bases). V lost 0 bases, J lost 4 bases, and 13 bases lay in between. Germline CDR1 reads SGHRS; CDR2 reads YFSETQ. The CDR3 spans 15 residues.

This rearrangement joins TRBV9 to TRBJ2-5, with 10 bases lining up with TRBD1. V was pared by 3 bases and J by 5 bases, with 4 bases of the junction left unmatched. The germline V gene has CDR1 SGDLS and CDR2 YYNGEE. The length of the CDR3 is 14 residues. Here the CDR3 reads CASSETGGWETQYF. DNA of the CDR3: TGTGCCAGCAGCGAGACAGGGGGCTGGGAGACCCAGTACTTC.

V and J are TRBV5-1 and TRBJ2-1; 9 bases agree with TRBD1. The trim removed 1 base at V and 2 bases at J, leaving 4 bases unmatched. From germline, CDR1 is SGHRS and CDR2 YFSETQ. The CDR3 is 16 amino acids. The CDR3 DNA is TGCGCCAGCAGCTTGTTCGGACAGGGGACCTACAATGAGCAGTTCTTC. This gives the protein CASSLFGQGTYNEQFF.

This clone was recorded once. The V gene is TRBV5-1, the J gene TRBJ1-1, with TRBD1 matching over 9 bases. The CDR3 spans 15 residues. Germline loops: CDR1 SGHRS, CDR2 YFSETQ. J was trimmed by 3 bases and V by 0 bases; bases with no gene match: 3. The CDR3 region has the DNA TGCGCCAGCAGCTTGGAGGGACAGGGATACACTGAAGCTTTCTTT. Translating it yields CASSLEGQGYTEAFF. The full variable domain, rest sourced from reference TRBV5-1 and TRBJ1-1, is KAGVTQTPRYLIKTRGQQVTLSCSPISGHRSVSWYQQTPGQGLQFLFEYFSETQRNKGNFPGRFSGRQFSNSRSEMNVSTLELGDSALYLCASSLEGQGYTEAFFGQGTRLTVV.

V gene TRBV29-1 combines with J gene TRBJ1-2; TRBD1 aligns across 10 bases. The germline CDR1 and CDR2 sequences are SQVTM and ANQGSEA. CDR3 length: 14 amino acids. J was trimmed by 2 bases and V by 5 bases; bases with no gene match: 5. CDR3 DNA sequence: TGCAGCGTTTCGGGACAGGGGTCGAACTATGGCTACACCTTC. This sequence encodes CSVSGQGSNYGYTF.

The chain couples TRBV6-6 to TRBJ1-1, with TRBD1 identical over 8 bases. V lost 6 bases and J lost 6; bases outside the gene matches: 9. Germline V gives CDR1 MNHNY, CDR2 SVGAGI (reference sequence). The CDR3 spans 14 residues. The CDR3 reads CASRRTGQGPEAFF. In DNA, the CDR3 is TGTGCCAGCAGACGCACCGGACAGGGACCTGAAGCTTTCTTT.

This chain uses TRBV7-9 with TRBJ2-7; weak D call: TRBD2 (5 bases). The germline CDR1 and CDR2 sequences are SEHNR and FQNEAQ (reference sequence). The CDR3 has 14 amino acids. Trimming pared 5 bases from V and 7 bases from J, leaving 18 bases between. In DNA, the CDR3 is TGTGCCAGCAGCCTACATGGTGCCACGGGGGAGCAGTACTTC. Its protein product is CASSLHGATGEQYF.

Note on this clone: Since a much larger clone is just one base distant, this may be a read error. The conserved final phenylalanine or tryptophan is absent from the CDR3, which likely points to a read error. The chain employs TRBV19 and TRBJ1-2; the match to TRBD1 covers 9 bases. CDR1 is LNHDA, CDR2 SQIVND, per germline (reference sequence). The CDR3 is made up of 14 amino acids. With V trimmed by 5 bases and J by 4 bases, 5 bases remained unmatched. As DNA, the CDR3 is TGTGCCAGTAGTCGGGACAGGGTTGTCTATGGCTACACCTCC. It is translated as CASSRDRVVYGYTS.

The CDR3 nucleotides read TGTGCCTGGAGCAGGGGGTTTAACACTGAAGCTTTCTTT. It yields the protein CAWSRGFNTEAFF. The gene calls are TRBV30 and TRBJ1-1, with 7 bases that match TRBD1. There are 13 residues in the CDR3. The V gene end was trimmed by 3 bases and the J gene end by 2 bases; junction bases not matched to a gene: 3. Looked up from germline, CDR1 is GTSNPN and CDR2 is SVGIG (reference sequence).

This chain connects TRBV6-1 to TRBJ1-1, with D possibly matching TRBD1 (5 bases). Germline V CDR1 and CDR2: MNHNS, SASEGT. This CDR3 spans 12 amino acids. V lost 4 bases, J lost 6 bases, and 9 bases lay in between. DNA of the CDR3: TGTGCCAGCAGTGCAGGGAAGCCTGAAGCTTTCTTT. It specifies CASSAGKPEAFF.

J is TRBJ2-6 and V is TRBV6-6; D call uncertain. Germline V gene sequence: CDR1 MNHNY, CDR2 SVGAGI (reference sequence). V lost 9 bases, J lost 0 bases, and 12 bases lay in between. This CDR3 has 15 residues. The chain's CDR3 is CASLSRDSGANVLTF. The CDR3 bases are TGTGCCAGTCTTTCGAGAGACTCTGGGGCCAACGTCCTGACTTTC.

J is TRBJ2-7 and V is TRBV15; a possible D gene is TRBD1 (6 bases). Germline-derived CDR1 and CDR2 are LNHNV and YYDKDF (reference sequence). Trimming took 4 bases from V and 4 from J, leaving 11 bases between them. The length of the CDR3 is 13 residues. In DNA, the CDR3 is TGTGCCACCAGCACTGATACAGGGTACGAGCAGTACTTC. This encodes CATSTDTGYEQYF.

The chain is built from TRBV6-5 and TRBJ2-2; 8 bases align to TRBD1. The CDR3 is 14 amino acids. After removal of 5 bases from V and 3 bases from J, the junction contained 2 bases not matched to a gene. CDR1 and CDR2 (germline): MNHEY, SVGAGI. The CDR3 region has the DNA TGTGCCAGCAGTCCAGGGGGCTACACCGGGGAGCTGTTTTTT. It is translated as CASSPGGYTGELFF.

V is TRBV5-5 and J is TRBJ2-7; D not resolved. The CDR3 runs to 14 residues. Between the trimmed V and J ends, which lost 4 bases and 6 bases, there was a span of 17 bases. CDR1 SGHKS and CDR2 YYEKEE come from the germline V gene (reference sequence). This CDR3 reads CASSRTSSVGEQYF. For the CDR3, the DNA is TGTGCCAGCAGCCGGACCTCCTCAGTGGGCGAGCAGTACTTC. The full variable domain, in which reference TRBV5-5 and TRBJ2-7 provide the parts outside the CDR3, is DAGVTQSPTHLIKTRGQQVTLRCSPISGHKSVSWYQQVLGQGPQFIFQYYEKEERGRGNFPDRFSARQFPNYSSELNVNALLLGDSALYLCASSRTSSVGEQYFGPGTRLTVT.

The chain carries TRBV5-1 and TRBJ1-6; TRBD1 matches 7 bases. This CDR3 has 14 residues. Germline trimming cut 8 bases from V and 7 bases from J; bases unmatched to any gene: 9. Germline CDR1 and CDR2: SGHRS and YFSETQ. The CDR3 region has the DNA TGCGCCAGGGTAGGGACAGCCCACAATTCACCCCTCCACTTT. Protein product: CARVGTAHNSPLHF.

Comments on this clone: The identical CDR3 is also encoded by other nucleotide sequences in the sample. V gene TRBV5-1 combines with J gene TRBJ2-1; D ambiguous. The CDR3 sequence is 15 residues long. The V end lost 2 bases, the J end lost 0 bases, and 9 bases lay between the germline ends. Germline assignment: CDR1 SGHRS and CDR2 YFSETQ. The CDR3, as DNA: TGCGCCAGCAGCTTTAGCCTTAGCTCCTACAATGAGCAGTTCTTC. As protein: CASSFSLSSYNEQFF.

The chain links TRBV7-9 to TRBJ2-3, with 12 positions matching TRBD2. The CDR3 has 17 amino acids. V lost 2 bases to trimming and J lost 5 bases; unmatched junction nucleotides: 8. Germline CDR1 is SEHNR and CDR2 is FQNEAQ (reference sequence). The CDR3 is CASSLYATSGSIDTQYF. Here the CDR3 DNA reads TGTGCCAGCAGCTTATACGCGACTAGCGGGAGTATAGATACGCAGTATTTT. Full variable domain (missing parts from reference TRBV7-9 and TRBJ2-3): DTGVSQNPRHKITKRGQNVTFRCDPISEHNRLYWYRQTLGQGPEFLTYFQNEAQLEKSRLLSDRFSAERPKGSFSTLEIQRTEQGDSAMYLCASSLYATSGSIDTQYFGPGTRLTVL.

V usage is TRBV18 and J usage is TRBJ1-2, with D perhaps TRBD1 (5 bases). The length of the CDR3 is 17 residues. Looked up from germline, CDR1 is KGHSH and CDR2 is LQKENI. Deletions cut 0 bases from V and 0 bases from J, with 14 bases between. The CDR3, as DNA: TGTGCCAGCTCACCACCGGGCGGGGGATCAGCTAACTATGGCTACACCTTC. Its translation is CASSPPGGGSANYGYTF.

This chain joins TRBV6-5 and TRBJ1-5; a weak D match, TRBD1 (5 bases). The V gene lost 4 bases and the J gene lost 7 bases, with 17 bases spanning the gap. Germline V gene lookup returns CDR1 MNHEY and CDR2 SVGAGI. This CDR3 has 15 amino acids. The CDR3 region has the DNA TGTGCCAGCAGTTCGACCGGGACCAGCAGACAGCCCCAGCATTTT. This codes for CASSSTGTSRQPQHF.

The genes are TRBV6-1 and TRBJ2-4; no clear D gene. V lost 6 bases and J 3 bases, leaving 15 bases between the germline ends. This CDR3 comprises 15 residues. CDR1 and CDR2 from the germline V gene are MNHNS and SASEGT. For the CDR3, the DNA is TGTGCCAGCAGACGGACCCCGGACGACAAAAACATTCAGTACTTC. As protein: CASRRTPDDKNIQYF.